This T cell receptor beta chain came from a study of CD8 T cells in Susac syndrome. Study outcomes and limitations: Acknowledgment was made by the study that its TCR sequencing and HLA analysis involved a relatively small number of individuals.

In blood CD8+ and CD4+ T cells, TCR beta underwent sequencing. The TEMRA cells underwent FACS enrichment, while the CD8+ and CD4+ T cells underwent negative isolation. RNA in amounts of about 0.5 to 1 ug was reverse transcribed with random hexamers. The CDR3 of TCR beta was amplified by immunoSEQ multiplex PCR across 54 Vbeta and 13 Jbeta. Using its own MiXCR run on the immunoSEQ multiplex PCR reads, TCRdb lists one record per CDR3 protein. This sample yields 160,000 or so distinct CDR3 sequences, of which over 95% are seen a single time; 0.14% to 0.15% belongs to the top ten. V gave up 2 bases and J gave up 5 bases, with 7 bases separating them. The CDR3 loop spans 13 amino acids. Per germline, CDR1 MNHEY and CDR2 SMNVEV (reference sequence). About this clonotype: The antigen remains undetermined.

This clonotype originated in a human donor with multiple sclerosis. The chain recombines TRBV27 with TRBJ1-5; D remains ambiguous. Sequencing was carried out using CD8+ T cells from PBMCs. The CDR3: CASSLRVDQPQHF. DNA for the CDR3: TGTGCCAGCAGTTTACGGGTTGATCAGCCCCAGCATTTT.